This T cell receptor (beta chain) was recovered during a study of T cells in tuberculosis. Study-wide background: PBMC were archived before or within 7 days of starting treatment.

Germline CDR1 is SGDLS and CDR2 is YYNGEE. The CDR3 totals 17 residues. V gave up 0 bases and J gave up 3 bases, with 18 bases separating them. Assay: immunoSEQ multiplex PCR; the TCRdb copy retains only in-frame clones and omits some. Among around 35,000 clones listed, approximately 90% were seen once. Noted time point: new active TB diagnosis, blood taken before or within 7 days of starting treatment. Tuberculosis was confirmed by positive sputum smear and/or M. tuberculosis culture. Each clinical donor contributed on average about 100,000 T cells from unsorted cryopreserved PBMC. This TCR derives from an adult with tuberculosis. This chain joins TRBV9 and TRBJ1-1; D may be TRBD1 (6 bases). This specimen was PBMCs, taken at tuberculosis diagnosis. CDR3 region: CASSVALSGEAYTEAFF. The CDR3 bases are TGTGCCAGCAGCGTAGCTCTTTCAGGGGAAGCGTACACTGAAGCTTTCTTT.